A selection of T cell receptor beta chains follows, all from one sample in a study of blood T cell repertoires in COVID-19. Sequencing used immunoSEQ multiplex PCR; TCRdb keeps in-frame clones, though not all of them. The sample comprises about 250,000 clones, approximately 90% of which are singletons, and just over 2.5% rests with the top ten. The sample was PBMCs or T cells enriched from blood (not recorded which). Receptors originate from a woman between 25 and 40 years old with acute COVID-19. CDR3s include the opening cysteine and the closing phenylalanine or tryptophan. D genes are given only for firm matches.

- | TRBJ2-1 | TRBV3-1/TRBV3-2 | CASSPTATYNEQFF
- | TRBJ2-2 | TRBV9 | CASSANRDIREGELFF
TRBD1 | TRBJ1-1 | TRBV7-2 | CASSLTGNLNTEAFF
TRBD1 | TRBJ1-5 | TRBV10-2 | CASSVTGGSRQPQHF
- | TRBJ1-1 | TRBV12-3/TRBV12-4 | CASSLRNTEAFF
TRBD1 | TRBJ1-6 | TRBV6-5 | CASRPDRDNSPLHF
- | TRBJ2-2 | TRBV6-1 | CASSDISRAGELFF
TRBD1 | TRBJ2-2 | TRBV7-2 | CASSLGSFGDREIGELFF
- | TRBJ2-5 | TRBV5-1 | CASSVGQQGETQYF
- | TRBJ1-5 | TRBV7-9 | CASSLAVGGQPQHF
TRBD1 | TRBJ1-2 | TRBV10-3 | CAISEGQDYGYTF
TRBD1 | TRBJ1-1 | TRBV7-6 | CASSSGDRGLTEAFF
- | TRBJ2-7 | TRBV5-1 | CASSSTPSWSMSSYEQYF
TRBD1 | TRBJ1-2 | TRBV7-2 | CASSSWDRVTIF
- | TRBJ1-5 | TRBV10-3 | CAISNDRLSNQPQHF
- | TRBJ1-2 | TRBV5-1 | CASSEGNYGYTF